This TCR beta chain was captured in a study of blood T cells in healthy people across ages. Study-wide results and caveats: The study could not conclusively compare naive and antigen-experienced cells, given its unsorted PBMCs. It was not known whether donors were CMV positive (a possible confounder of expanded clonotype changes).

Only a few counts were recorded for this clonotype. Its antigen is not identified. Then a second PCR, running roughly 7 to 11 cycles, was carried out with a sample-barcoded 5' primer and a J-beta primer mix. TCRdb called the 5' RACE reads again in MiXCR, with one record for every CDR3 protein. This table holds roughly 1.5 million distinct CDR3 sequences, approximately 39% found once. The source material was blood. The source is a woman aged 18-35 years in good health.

This CDR3 is CASSELGLAGYNEQFF. As DNA, the CDR3 is TGTGCCAGCAGCGAACTAGGACTAGCGGGTTACAATGAGCAGTTCTTC. This chain connects TRBV13 to TRBJ2-1, with 11 bases lining up with TRBD2. The CDR3 is made up of 16 amino acids. Germline V lookup: CDR1 PRHDT, CDR2 FYEKMQ (reference sequence). With V trimmed by 5 bases and J by 4 bases, 7 bases remained unmatched.